This T cell receptor beta chain comes out of a study of regulatory T cells in long-lasting Graves disease. Study-level points and caveats: When disease was persistent, TRBV28, TRBJ1-2 and TRBJ2-5 were the favored segments.

Time point denoted: newly diagnosed GD, antithyroid drugs for less than 3 months. The authors made the TCR library using RNA they extracted from PBMCs. This clonotype was seen ten or more times. What it binds is not known. Building of the TCR beta libraries involved iRepertoire HTBI primers and Arm-PCR of CDR3 regions. In TCRdb, the multiplex PCR reads were re-called with MiXCR into one record per CDR3 protein. The sample yields 450,000 to 650,000 distinct CDR3 sequences, 15% to 20% seen once. The V gene's germline CDR1 is WNHNN and CDR2 SYGVQD (reference sequence). The CDR3 covers 13 residues. Trimming cost V 0 bases and J 7 bases, with 10 bases left between them. This sample was shared with a second study, whose subject was T cells in Graves' hyperthyroidism and ophthalmopathy. According to that study: Subjects aged 18 to 65 presented with newly diagnosed hyperthyroidism of less than 2 months' duration. For the diagnoses, clinical symptoms, serum thyroxine and TRAb, thyroid ultrasound and orbital computed tomography were used.

The sample consisted of peripheral blood mononuclear cells (PBMCs), taken at new diagnosis, from a patient treated with antithyroid drugs. This clonotype originated in a woman aged 35-65 years with Graves disease. The chain links TRBV10-1 to TRBJ2-7; no definite D call. CDR3 region: CASSESVLGEQYF. The CDR3 bases are TGCGCCAGCAGTGAGTCGGTTCTGGGTGAGCAGTACTTC.